This T cell receptor (beta chain) was observed in a study of blood T cells in healthy people across ages. This clonotype occurred a few times. Through a sample-barcoded 5' primer and a J-beta primer mix, a second PCR was run for 7 to 11 cycles. In TCRdb, the 5' RACE reads were re-called with MiXCR into one record per CDR3 protein. The table has about 500,000 distinct CDR3 sequences, nearly 25% seen once; the top ten hold 8.7%. CDR1 MNHEY and CDR2 SVGAGI come from the germline V gene. The V and J ends lost 4 bases and 8 bases, in that order; junction bases with no gene match: 6. This CDR3 comprises 15 residues. These same data were also listed under a study on T cells of mothers and their children.

This sequence originates from a boy aged 5-17 years in good health. The sample taken for sequencing was blood. This rearrangement joins TRBV6-5 to TRBJ2-1; 12 bases fit TRBD2. The CDR3 bases are TGTGCCAGCAGTTTGAGGACTAGCGGGATGCATGAGCAGTTCTTC. It yields the protein CASSLRTSGMHEQFF.